Presented here are 25 T cell receptor beta chains from one specimen sequenced in a study of regulatory T cells in long-lasting Graves disease. Sample time point: newly diagnosed GD, antithyroid drugs for less than 3 months. Extracted RNA from PBMCs served as the source of the TCR library. Arm-PCR of CDR3 regions and iRepertoire HTBI primers were the basis on which TCR beta libraries were built. TCRdb reprocessed the multiplex PCR reads with MiXCR, giving one entry per CDR3 protein. The sample holds 350,000 to 550,000 distinct CDR3 sequences, about 17% seen once. These data are also associated with another study on T cells in Graves' hyperthyroidism and ophthalmopathy.

This specimen was peripheral blood mononuclear cells (PBMCs), taken at new diagnosis, from a patient treated with antithyroid drugs. The source is a woman aged 18-30 years with Graves disease.

The sample holds a few counts of this clonotype. The rearrangement uses TRBV19 and TRBJ1-5; D is undetermined. This CDR3 contains 14 residues. Between the trimmed V and J ends, which lost 3 bases and 0 bases, there was a span of 6 bases. Germline CDR1 LNHDA, CDR2 SQIVND (reference sequence). In DNA form, the CDR3 reads TGTGCCAGTAGTATGGTAGTTAGCAATCAGCCCCAGCATTTT. Translation gives CASSMVVSNQPQHF.

The J gene is TRBJ2-7, the V gene TRBV29-1, with a weak D call TRBD2 (6 bases). Germline V CDR1 and CDR2: SQVTM, ANQGSEA. V was cut by 5 bases and J by 3 bases, with 14 bases left in between. The CDR3 length is 13 residues. CDR3 bases: TGCAGCGTTCAGCCTTGGGAGGACTACGAGCAGTACTTC. Protein product: CSVQPWEDYEQYF.

With respect to this clonotype: This clone may be a read error of a much larger clone one base away. V and J are TRBV30 and TRBJ1-1; D is unclear. This CDR3 spans 13 amino acids. The germline gives CDR1 GTSNPN, CDR2 SVGIG (reference sequence). Trimming removed 0 bases from V and 4 bases from J, with 9 bases in between. Written as DNA, the CDR3 is TGTGCCTGGAGTGTAGGTAGGGTCACTGAAGCTTTCTTT. This encodes CAWSVGRVTEAFF. The full variable domain, in which reference TRBV30 and TRBJ1-1 provide the parts outside the CDR3, is SQTIHQWPATLVQPVGSPLSLECTVEGTSNPNLYWYRQAAGRGLQLLFYSVGIGQISSEVPQNLSASRPQDRQFILSSKKLLLSDSGFYLCAWSVGRVTEAFFGQGTRLTVV.

This chain joins TRBV6-1 and TRBJ2-1, with 8 positions matching TRBD1. Germline trimming cut 6 bases from V and 6 bases from J; bases unmatched to any gene: 4. The CDR3 contains 13 residues. Looked up from germline, CDR1 is MNHNS and CDR2 is SASEGT. The CDR3 DNA is TGTGCCAGCAGCCACGACAGGGGCAATGAGCAGTTCTTC. Protein: CASSHDRGNEQFF.

The sample holds many counts of this clonotype. This rearrangement joins TRBV2 to TRBJ2-3, with 9 positions matching TRBD2. V was pared by 4 bases and J by 4 bases, with 3 bases of the junction left unmatched. The length of the CDR3 is 14 residues. The V gene's germline CDR1 is SNHLY and CDR2 FYNNEI. The CDR3 bases are TGTGCCAGCAGTGTGGGACTAGCCCCAGATACGCAGTATTTT. As protein: CASSVGLAPDTQYF.

This clonotype occurred many times. This sequence joins TRBV3-1 and TRBJ2-2; 9 bases align to TRBD2. The CDR3 length is 16 residues. Losses at the gene ends were 5 bases for V and 0 bases for J; bases not matched to a gene: 4. Germline CDR1 and CDR2: LGHDT and YNNKEL (reference sequence). CDR3 DNA sequence: TGTGCCAGCAGCGGTGGACTAGCGCCGAACACCGGGGAGCTGTTTTTT. Protein: CASSGGLAPNTGELFF.

This clonotype appeared many times. This rearrangement joins TRBV6-5 to TRBJ2-5; TRBD2 matches 10 bases. The CDR3 runs to 15 residues. J gave up 4 bases and V 3 bases, and 5 bases lay outside the gene matches. CDR1 and CDR2 from the germline V gene are MNHEY and SVGAGI. CDR3 loop: CASSYSSGRGETQYF. The CDR3 DNA follows: TGTGCCAGCAGTTATTCTAGCGGGAGAGGAGAGACCCAGTACTTC.

Ten or more counts support this clonotype. The rearrangement links TRBV29-1 to TRBJ2-1, with D possibly TRBD1 on 6 matching bases. V was shortened by 8 bases and J by 4 bases, with 12 bases between the two germline ends. Germline CDR1 is SQVTM and CDR2 is ANQGSEA. The CDR3 has 12 amino acids. In DNA form, the CDR3 reads TGCAGCATGGGACACAATTACAATGAGCAGTTCTTC. Its translation is CSMGHNYNEQFF.

The sample holds a few counts of this clonotype. The gene calls are TRBV10-3 and TRBJ1-2; D is unclear. Trimming shortened V by 0 bases and J by 5 bases, and 7 bases separated the two germline ends. The CDR3 runs 13 residues. Germline-derived CDR1 and CDR2 are ENHRY and SYGVKD. For the CDR3, the DNA is TGTGCCATCAGTGAGTCGGGAGAATATGGCTACACCTTC. It translates to CAISESGEYGYTF.

This clonotype showed up many times. The chain joins TRBV13 to TRBJ1-2, with 9 bases fitting TRBD1. After removal of 5 bases from V and 4 bases from J, the junction contained 14 bases not matched to a gene. CDR1 and CDR2 (germline): PRHDT, FYEKMQ (reference sequence). The CDR3 is 17 amino acids. In DNA form, the CDR3 reads TGTGCCAGCAGCGACGGGACAGGGCCCCACGGGGCCTATGGCTACACCTTC. The encoded protein is CASSDGTGPHGAYGYTF.

The rearrangement uses TRBV9 and TRBJ2-1, with 10 bases fitting TRBD2. This CDR3 contains 16 residues. With 0 bases clipped from V and 6 bases from J, the junction kept 6 bases outside the gene matches. Germline CDR1 SGDLS, CDR2 YYNGEE. DNA of the CDR3: TGTGCCAGCAGCGTAGGCCTGACTAGCGGGTCCAATGAGCAGTTCTTC. Encoded protein: CASSVGLTSGSNEQFF. The complete variable domain, with remaining parts taken from reference TRBV9 and TRBJ2-1, reads DSGVTQTPKHLITATGQRVTLRCSPRSGDLSVYWYQQSLDQGLQFLIQYYNGEERAKGNILERFSAQQFPDLHSELNLSSLELGDSALYFCASSVGLTSGSNEQFFGPGTRLTVL.

The V call is TRBV29-1, the J call TRBJ2-1; TRBD1 or TRBD2 may be the D gene (5 bases each). V dropped 5 bases and J dropped 6 bases, with 17 bases sitting between them. The CDR3 length is 14 residues. In germline, CDR1 is SQVTM, CDR2 ANQGSEA. This CDR3 is CSVLGRDQGNEQFF. The CDR3 coding sequence is TGCAGCGTTCTCGGCCGGGACCAAGGCAATGAGCAGTTCTTC.

The CDR3 reads CASSLGAHEQYF. The DNA for the CDR3 is TGTGCCAGCAGTTTGGGGGCGCACGAGCAGTACTTC. V usage is TRBV12-3 or TRBV12-4 and J usage is TRBJ2-7, with D possibly TRBD1 on 6 matching bases. V shed 3 bases and J shed 5 bases, with 8 bases lying between them. This CDR3 contains 12 residues.

The CDR3 DNA sequence: TGTGCCAGCAGACAGGGGCCGAGCTATGGCTACACCTTC. This translates into CASRQGPSYGYTF. This chain joins TRBV28 and TRBJ1-2, with 7 bases matching TRBD1. V was pared by 6 bases and J by 4 bases, with 5 bases of the junction left unmatched. Germline V gene data show CDR1 as MDHEN and CDR2 as SYDVKM. This CDR3 is 13 amino acids long.

In the case of this clonotype: It may be a read error: a sequence one base away is much more abundant. The rearrangement links TRBV20-1 to TRBJ2-5; D is undetermined. Germline-derived CDR1 and CDR2 are DFQATT and SNEGSKA (reference sequence). V was trimmed by 6 bases and J by 11 bases, leaving 25 bases between them. The length of the CDR3 is 14 residues. The CDR3, as DNA: TGCAGTGCCGCTCCCGGGTTTTTAAACAATGAGCAGTACTTC. Protein: CSAAPGFLNNEQYF.

This clonotype was detected many times. This chain uses TRBV9 with TRBJ2-3, with no clear D. The CDR3 length is 13 residues. Germline loops: CDR1 SGDLS, CDR2 YYNGEE. The V end was cut by 3 bases, the J end by 5 bases, with 10 bases between. CDR3 sequence: CASSAGGIDTQYF. CDR3 DNA sequence: TGTGCCAGCAGCGCCGGCGGTATAGATACGCAGTATTTT.

DNA of the CDR3: TGTGCCAGCAGCCAAGATTTGGTTCGTTTGACGGGACAGCAGTTCTTC. This gives the protein CASSQDLVRLTGQQFF. The V and J genes are TRBV14 and TRBJ2-1; D possibly uses TRBD1 or TRBD2 (5 bases each). V lost 0 bases, J lost 11 bases, and 20 bases lay in between. The CDR3 is 16 residues long. CDR1 is SGHDN and CDR2 is FVKESK in the germline V gene.

This chain uses TRBV7-2 with TRBJ2-5; 12 nucleotides align to TRBD2. Trimming cost V 1 base and J 6 bases; bases outside gene matches: 9. CDR1 is SGHTA, CDR2 FQGNSA, per germline. The CDR3 is 17 residues long. In DNA form, the CDR3 reads TGTGCCAGCAGCTTAGAAACGACTAGCGGGAGAGGGAAGACCCAGTACTTC. Translated: CASSLETTSGRGKTQYF.

This clonotype was observed a handful of times. The J gene is TRBJ1-5, the V gene TRBV28; TRBD1 matches at 12 bases. From germline, CDR1 is MDHEN and CDR2 SYDVKM. The CDR3 covers 16 residues. The J segment lost 7 bases and the V segment lost 7 bases, leaving 11 bases of the junction unmatched. The CDR3 protein is CASKKWDRGRGQPQHF. The DNA for the CDR3 is TGTGCCAGCAAAAAATGGGACAGGGGGCGAGGGCAGCCCCAGCATTTT.

This clonotype has at least ten counts. The genes are TRBV20-1 and TRBJ1-2; 7 bases match TRBD1. J lost 0 bases, V lost 0 bases, and 4 bases had no gene match. The germline V gene encodes CDR1 DFQATT and CDR2 SNEGSKA (reference sequence). CDR3 size: 15 residues. Written as DNA, the CDR3 is TGCAGTGCTAGAGATCGAGGACAGGCTAACTATGGCTACACCTTC. Its protein is CSARDRGQANYGYTF.

The chain links TRBV19 to TRBJ2-1; D call uncertain. This CDR3 is 16 amino acids long. Germline assignment: CDR1 LNHDA and CDR2 SQIVND (reference sequence). The ends were cut back, 2 bases at V and 2 bases at J, with 13 bases in the middle. CDR3 amino acids: CASSIRPLAAYNEQFF. The CDR3 DNA follows: TGTGCCAGTAGTATAAGGCCTCTTGCGGCCTACAATGAGCAGTTCTTC.

Many counts were recorded for this clonotype. This rearrangement joins TRBV12-3 or TRBV12-4 to TRBJ1-1, with 9 bases lining up with TRBD1. CDR3 length: 14 amino acids. Trimming removed 5 bases from V and 4 bases from J; junction bases left unmatched: 5. CDR3 region: CASSLYRGPTEAFF. The CDR3 nucleotides are TGTGCCAGCAGTCTTTACAGGGGGCCCACTGAAGCTTTCTTT.

This clonotype was counted only a few times. This chain connects TRBV20-1 to TRBJ2-7; D gene ambiguous. Per the germline V gene, CDR1 is DFQATT and CDR2 is SNEGSKA (reference sequence). The CDR3 totals 12 residues. V lost 6 bases to trimming and J lost 2 bases, with 11 bases between them. CDR3 coding DNA: TGCAGTGCCTTCGACAACCCCTACGAGCAGTACTTC. Protein product: CSAFDNPYEQYF.

This chain connects TRBV27 to TRBJ1-2, with no clear D. The CDR3 contains 14 residues. V was cut by 5 bases and J by 8 bases, with 18 bases left in between. Looked up from germline, CDR1 is MNHEY and CDR2 is SMNVEV (reference sequence). CDR3 DNA: TGTGCCAGCAGTAATACCCGGGGTAGAAGGGGCTACACCTTC. Translated: CASSNTRGRRGYTF.

This clonotype was observed at least ten times. This likely comes from a read error, as the CDR3 has no conserved phenylalanine or tryptophan at its end. The V call is TRBV28, the J call TRBJ2-5; D might be TRBD2 (6 bases). V was shortened by 0 bases and J by 5 bases, with 16 bases between the two germline ends. Germline CDR1 MDHEN, CDR2 SYDVKM. The CDR3 spans 16 residues. The CDR3 DNA follows: TGTGCCAGCAGTTTATGGTCTAGCGAGAGTCGGGAGACCCAGTACCTC. The encoded protein is CASSLWSSESRETQYL.